This T cell receptor (beta chain) is drawn from a study of blood T cells in healthy people across ages (dated by TCRdb to the mid-2010s). In terms of the full investigation: In model experiments, template switching captured about one uniquely barcoded TCR beta cDNA molecule for every two T cells. To track age-related changes in TCR beta repertoire diversity, the study relied on deep sequencing normalized with unique cDNA molecular identifiers. Donors were grouped into four age groups: young (average roughly 15 years), middle-aged (39), aged (around 66) and long-lived (about 82). To avoid experimental bias, donors of different ages were randomly spread across the sequencing lanes. For two donors (one aged 18 to 30 and one aged 80 or older), the study analyzed two additional independent replicas of 1 million unique cDNA reads from the same blood draw.

As concerns this clonotype: The target of this receptor is not known. Base qualities are not provided; no much larger clone lies one nucleotide away.

The 39 donors, aged roughly 6 to 95 years, were systemically healthy Caucasian individuals from Russia. Each donor gave about 9.8 milliliters of peripheral blood, drawn into EDTA-treated Vacutainer tubes. PBMCs were isolated by Ficoll-Paque density-gradient centrifugation, with at least 6 million obtained per sample. Total RNA, at least 5.5 micrograms per sample, was extracted from PBMCs with Trizol reagent. For every donor, flow cytometry on a PBMC aliquot measured the percentage of naive CD45RAhigh/CD27high T cells. The germline V gene provides CDR1 SGHVS and CDR2 FQNEAQ. V drops 5 bases and J drops 2 bases, leaving 12 bases in between. The CDR3 starts with the cysteine, ends with the phenylalanine, and has 14 residues. Kept here is only the CDR3 DNA, which spans 42 bases and is read in frame from base 1. Libraries were constructed by 5' RACE. Sequenced using an Illumina HiSeq 2500. The second PCR ran for about 6 to 11 cycles and used a J-beta primer mix along with a sample-barcoded 5' primer. A unique molecular identifier was introduced onto each TCR beta cDNA molecule by a template-switch 5' adaptor carrying 12 random nucleotides. Each sample yielded at least 2.5 million CDR3-containing paired-end reads. First-strand cDNA synthesis was performed from all RNA using the Mint cDNA synthesis kit, with priming by a TRBC-specific oligonucleotide. Following uracil-DNA glycosylase treatment, all cDNA underwent a first 18-cycle PCR with the universal primers M1SS and BC2_uni_R. Processing in the source paper ran as follows. Each sample was normalized by randomly selecting 1 million high-quality reads, each carrying a distinct molecular identifier. Reads sharing molecular identifiers were discarded rather than binned into consensus sequences. CDR3 identification, clonotype clustering and error correction used MiTCR with a Q25 quality threshold and the strictest error-elimination algorithm. A nonparametric unseen species model using Euler transformation provided a lower-bound estimate of total TCR beta diversity. TCRdb reprocessed the public reads (quality trimming at Q25 with fastp, clone calling with MiXCR) and kept in-frame beta chains. Rows are combined by CDR3 protein, so each entry shows the most common genes and DNA. TCRdb, rather than the study authors, made the V and J calls. Recorded for this sample are 890,000 or so distinct CDR3 sequences; approximately 65% of them occurred a single time. The ten largest clonotypes hold roughly a quarter of the sample.

The study at large found these results: Observed TCR beta diversity correlated strongly with the percentage of naive T cells measured by flow cytometry. Compared with the aged group, more naive CD4+ T cells, fewer expanded clones and increased TCR diversity were shown by the long-lived group, suggesting age selection. As age increased, observed TCR beta diversity per million T cells dropped in a roughly linear way, and a significant reduction was already evident by age 40. Because profiling used bulk unsorted PBMCs, naive and antigen-experienced compartments could not be compared conclusively. The CMV infection status of donors was not known, potentially confounding age-related changes in expanded clonotypes. Estimates of total diversity based on one million sequenced T cells were considered lower bounds and underestimates.

Recombination connected TRBV7-8 to TRBJ2-5, and TRBD1 may be the D gene, going by 6 matching bases. Sequencing used blood. This clonotype originated in a young man in good health. This receptor carries the CDR3 CASSPGHSQETQYF. The nucleotide sequence is given as TGTGCCAGCAGCCCGGGACATTCACAAGAGACCCAGTACTTC.